This TCR beta chain was sequenced in a study of identical twins. Whole-study results and caveats: Twins shared beta out-of-frame sequences in excess, but this excess was weaker.

TCRdb used MiXCR to reprocess the 5' RACE reads, holding one entry per CDR3 protein. The table records some 590,000 distinct CDR3 sequences, 9% to 10% of them present only once. V lost 5 bases to trimming and J lost 7 bases; unmatched junction nucleotides: 11. The CDR3 contains 14 residues. The germline gives CDR1 LGHNT, CDR2 FRNRAP. On this clonotype: What it binds is unknown.

These data are also associated with another study on yellow fever vaccine responses in identical twins. That investigation notes: Twins' T cell vaccine responses reportedly looked partly convergent, partly personalized.

The sequence derives from a woman under 30 in good health. The chain is built from TRBV12-5 and TRBJ2-7; 7 nucleotides line up with TRBD1. What was sequenced was PBMCs. The CDR3 loop is CASGPSDRVGEQYF. The CDR3 nucleotides are TGTGCTAGTGGTCCGTCCGACAGGGTGGGGGAGCAGTACTTC.